The rows below give T cell receptor beta chains drawn from one sample of a study of CD8+ T cells in alopecia areata. Clones were read by immunoSEQ multiplex PCR, and TCRdb kept only the in-frame ones, dropping some. The table lists 140,000 to 150,000 clones, approximately 50% of them singletons. The sample here was CD4+ T cells sorted from blood, taken at week 0. These receptors were obtained from a human donor with alopecia areata. Each CDR3 is given with its conserved first and last residue. D genes are given only for firm matches. For some rows the clone size is stated as once, few or many, or as a class when expanded; others skip it.

len	v_gene	abundance	d_gene	j_gene	CDR3nt	CDR3aa
13	TRBV23-1	NA	NA	TRBJ2-5	TGCGCCAGCAGTCCGAAAGAGGAAGAAACCCAGTACTTC	CASSPKEEETQYF
13	TRBV30	NA	TRBD1	TRBJ1-2	TGTGCCTGGAAGGTGGACAGGGCGTATGGCTACACCTTC	CAWKVDRAYGYTF
13	TRBV18	NA	NA	TRBJ2-1	TGTGCCACACACGCCGGGACGGTCAATGAGCAGTTCTTC	CATHAGTVNEQFF
15	TRBV6-6	NA	NA	TRBJ2-6	TGTGCCAGCAGCGGCACCAGGTCTGGGGCCAACGTCCTGACTTTC	CASSGTRSGANVLTF
13	TRBV7-2	NA	NA	TRBJ2-5	TGTGCCAGCAGCTTAGGTGGGCAAGAGACCCAGTACTTC	CASSLGGQETQYF
13	TRBV30	NA	NA	TRBJ1-2	TGTGCCTGGAGTGACAGGTGGAACTATGGCTACACCTTC	CAWSDRWNYGYTF
13	TRBV7-2	NA	NA	TRBJ1-5	TGTGCCAGCAGGGGCGGGGTAAATCAGCCCCAGCATTTT	CASRGGVNQPQHF
14	TRBV18	NA	NA	TRBJ2-5	TGTGCCAGCTCCCCAAACGCGAAATTAGAGACCCAGTACTTC	CASSPNAKLETQYF
16	TRBV5-1	NA	NA	TRBJ2-2	TGCGCCAGCAGCTTAGCGGGCGGCGCTGGCACCGGGGAGCTGTTTTTT	CASSLAGGAGTGELFF
15	TRBV7-9	NA	TRBD1	TRBJ2-2	TGTGCCAGCAGCCCCGGACAGGCAGGCACCGGGGAGCTGTTTTTT	CASSPGQAGTGELFF
13	TRBV2	NA	NA	TRBJ2-5	NA	CASILGWEETQYF
17	TRBV14	few	TRBD2	TRBJ2-1	TGTGCCAGCAGCTCCCTACTAGCGGGAGATGGCTACAATGAGCAGTTCTTC	CASSSLLAGDGYNEQFF
12	TRBV25-1	once	NA	TRBJ1-2	TGTGCCAGCAGTCCCGGGGGCGGCGGCTACACCTTC	CASSPGGGGYTF
15	TRBV7-8	NA	TRBD1	TRBJ2-7	TGTGCCAGCAAAACAGGGGCAGCTAACTCCTACGAGCAGTACTTC	CASKTGAANSYEQYF
13	TRBV11-3	once	NA	TRBJ2-5	TGTGCCAGCAGTCACGGGTCGGGAGAGACCCAGTACTTC	CASSHGSGETQYF
16	TRBV9	NA	TRBD2	TRBJ2-7	TGTGCCAGCAGCGCCACGGGACTAGCGGGAGGAGACGAGCAGTACTTC	CASSATGLAGGDEQYF
12	TRBV7-2	once	NA	TRBJ1-3	TGTGCCAGCAGCGAGCAACGAAACACCATATATTTT	CASSEQRNTIYF
15	TRBV11-1	NA	NA	TRBJ2-2	TGTGCCAGCAGCTTAAGGTCAGGGTACACCGGGGAGCTGTTTTTT	CASSLRSGYTGELFF
16	TRBV2	NA	TRBD2	TRBJ2-5	TGTGCCAGCAGTGATAGTCGAGGGAGGGTTATCGGGACCCAGTACTTC	CASSDSRGRVIGTQYF
14	TRBV7-9	NA	NA	TRBJ2-1	TGTGCCAGCAGCCCACCGAAGTCCAACAATGAGCAGTTCTTC	CASSPPKSNNEQFF
14	TRBV29-1	NA	TRBD1	TRBJ2-5	TGCAGCACCACAACAGGGGGCGGCCAAGAGACCCAGTACTTC	CSTTTGGGQETQYF
14	TRBV29-1	NA	TRBD2	TRBJ2-2	TGCAGCGTTGAAATCGGACTAGAGGGCGGGGAGCTGTTTTTT	CSVEIGLEGGELFF
15	TRBV9	once	NA	TRBJ1-5	TGTGCCAGCAGCCCGGCGAACAGGCTAAATCAGCCCCAGCATTTT	CASSPANRLNQPQHF
14	TRBV29-1	NA	NA	TRBJ1-1	TGCAGCGTTAAGGCAGGTGCTCGGGACACTGAAGCTTTCTTT	CSVKAGARDTEAFF
15	TRBV7-2	few	TRBD1	TRBJ2-1	TGTGCCAGCAGCTTGACAGGGGGGTCCTACAATGAGCAGTTCTTC	CASSLTGGSYNEQFF
13	TRBV30	NA	NA	TRBJ2-2	TGTGCCTGTCACCTACCGAACACCGGGGAGCTGTTTTTT	CACHLPNTGELFF
19	TRBV7-9	NA	NA	TRBJ2-5	TGTGCCAGCAGCTTAGATTCGGTGTCCCGGGGGCGAAACTGGGAGACCCAGTACTTC	CASSLDSVSRGRNWETQYF
15	TRBV19	few	NA	TRBJ2-6	TGTGCCAGTGGGCTAGGAGGGGAAGGGGCCAACGTCCTGACTTTC	CASGLGGEGANVLTF
14	TRBV7-2	NA	NA	TRBJ2-7	TGTGCCAGCAGCGGAGGAGACTACGCCTACGAGCAGTACTTC	CASSGGDYAYEQYF
13	TRBV2	once	TRBD1	TRBJ1-2	TGTGCCAGCAGTGCGGGACAGCATTATGGCTACACCTTC	CASSAGQHYGYTF
14	TRBV4-1	few	TRBD1	TRBJ1-2	TGCGCCAGCAGCCAAGGAGACAGGGGGCATGGCTACACCTTC	CASSQGDRGHGYTF
12	TRBV4-3	NA	NA	TRBJ2-2	TGCGCCAGCAGCCGGCGAACCGGGGAGCTGTTTTTT	CASSRRTGELFF
15	TRBV7-2	NA	NA	TRBJ2-1	TGTGCCAGCAGCTTTGGGTTGCGGGGTTACAATGAGCAGTTCTTC	CASSFGLRGYNEQFF
16	TRBV29-1	few	TRBD2	TRBJ2-1	TGCAGCGTTGACAGTGGCCGGGGGGGCTCCTACAATGAGCAGTTCTTC	CSVDSGRGGSYNEQFF
16	TRBV4-2	NA	TRBD2	TRBJ2-5	TGTGCCAGCAGCCAAGGGACTAGCGGAGTTCAAGAGACCCAGTACTTC	CASSQGTSGVQETQYF
14	TRBV15	NA	NA	TRBJ1-3	TGTGCCACCAGCAACGGAGGGCTTGGAAACACCATATATTTT	CATSNGGLGNTIYF
14	TRBV5-1	NA	NA	TRBJ1-2	TGCGCCAGCAGCTGGGACACCGAAACCTATGGCTACACCTTC	CASSWDTETYGYTF
15	TRBV2	NA	TRBD1	TRBJ1-5	TGTGCCAGCAGTGAGTTGTACAGGGGAGGCCAGCCCCAGCATTTT	CASSELYRGGQPQHF
16	TRBV6-1	few	NA	TRBJ2-5	TGTGCCAGCAGTGAAGGGTCTTTGAGGGGAACAGGGACCCAGTACTTC	CASSEGSLRGTGTQYF
13	TRBV30	NA	NA	TRBJ1-2	TGTGCCTGGAGTCCCGAAAGGGGTTTGGGCTACACCTTC	CAWSPERGLGYTF
12	TRBV7-9	NA	NA	TRBJ2-7	TGTGCCAGCAGCTTAGCAGAGTACGAGCAGTACTTC	CASSLAEYEQYF
15	TRBV2	few	TRBD2	TRBJ2-3	TGTGCCAGCAGACAGACTAGCGGAAGCACAGATACGCAGTATTTT	CASRQTSGSTDTQYF
15	TRBV7-2	few	TRBD1	TRBJ1-2	TGTGCCAGCAGCCCGACTACAGGGGGTCCCTATGGCTACACCTTC	CASSPTTGGPYGYTF
10	TRBV20-1	NA	NA	TRBJ2-5	TGCAGTGCTAGTGAGGAGACCCAGTACTTC	CSASEETQYF